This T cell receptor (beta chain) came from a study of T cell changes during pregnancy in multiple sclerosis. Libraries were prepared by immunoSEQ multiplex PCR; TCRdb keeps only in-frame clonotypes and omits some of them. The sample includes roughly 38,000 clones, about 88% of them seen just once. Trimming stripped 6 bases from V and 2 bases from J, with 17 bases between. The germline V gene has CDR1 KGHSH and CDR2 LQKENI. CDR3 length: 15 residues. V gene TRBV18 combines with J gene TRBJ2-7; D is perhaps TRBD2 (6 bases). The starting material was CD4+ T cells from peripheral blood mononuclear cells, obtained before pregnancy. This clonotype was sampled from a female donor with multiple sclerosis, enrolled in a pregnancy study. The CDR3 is CASSLAGTTPYEQYF. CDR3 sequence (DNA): TGTGCCAGCTCTTTGGCGGGAACCACCCCCTACGAGCAGTACTTC.